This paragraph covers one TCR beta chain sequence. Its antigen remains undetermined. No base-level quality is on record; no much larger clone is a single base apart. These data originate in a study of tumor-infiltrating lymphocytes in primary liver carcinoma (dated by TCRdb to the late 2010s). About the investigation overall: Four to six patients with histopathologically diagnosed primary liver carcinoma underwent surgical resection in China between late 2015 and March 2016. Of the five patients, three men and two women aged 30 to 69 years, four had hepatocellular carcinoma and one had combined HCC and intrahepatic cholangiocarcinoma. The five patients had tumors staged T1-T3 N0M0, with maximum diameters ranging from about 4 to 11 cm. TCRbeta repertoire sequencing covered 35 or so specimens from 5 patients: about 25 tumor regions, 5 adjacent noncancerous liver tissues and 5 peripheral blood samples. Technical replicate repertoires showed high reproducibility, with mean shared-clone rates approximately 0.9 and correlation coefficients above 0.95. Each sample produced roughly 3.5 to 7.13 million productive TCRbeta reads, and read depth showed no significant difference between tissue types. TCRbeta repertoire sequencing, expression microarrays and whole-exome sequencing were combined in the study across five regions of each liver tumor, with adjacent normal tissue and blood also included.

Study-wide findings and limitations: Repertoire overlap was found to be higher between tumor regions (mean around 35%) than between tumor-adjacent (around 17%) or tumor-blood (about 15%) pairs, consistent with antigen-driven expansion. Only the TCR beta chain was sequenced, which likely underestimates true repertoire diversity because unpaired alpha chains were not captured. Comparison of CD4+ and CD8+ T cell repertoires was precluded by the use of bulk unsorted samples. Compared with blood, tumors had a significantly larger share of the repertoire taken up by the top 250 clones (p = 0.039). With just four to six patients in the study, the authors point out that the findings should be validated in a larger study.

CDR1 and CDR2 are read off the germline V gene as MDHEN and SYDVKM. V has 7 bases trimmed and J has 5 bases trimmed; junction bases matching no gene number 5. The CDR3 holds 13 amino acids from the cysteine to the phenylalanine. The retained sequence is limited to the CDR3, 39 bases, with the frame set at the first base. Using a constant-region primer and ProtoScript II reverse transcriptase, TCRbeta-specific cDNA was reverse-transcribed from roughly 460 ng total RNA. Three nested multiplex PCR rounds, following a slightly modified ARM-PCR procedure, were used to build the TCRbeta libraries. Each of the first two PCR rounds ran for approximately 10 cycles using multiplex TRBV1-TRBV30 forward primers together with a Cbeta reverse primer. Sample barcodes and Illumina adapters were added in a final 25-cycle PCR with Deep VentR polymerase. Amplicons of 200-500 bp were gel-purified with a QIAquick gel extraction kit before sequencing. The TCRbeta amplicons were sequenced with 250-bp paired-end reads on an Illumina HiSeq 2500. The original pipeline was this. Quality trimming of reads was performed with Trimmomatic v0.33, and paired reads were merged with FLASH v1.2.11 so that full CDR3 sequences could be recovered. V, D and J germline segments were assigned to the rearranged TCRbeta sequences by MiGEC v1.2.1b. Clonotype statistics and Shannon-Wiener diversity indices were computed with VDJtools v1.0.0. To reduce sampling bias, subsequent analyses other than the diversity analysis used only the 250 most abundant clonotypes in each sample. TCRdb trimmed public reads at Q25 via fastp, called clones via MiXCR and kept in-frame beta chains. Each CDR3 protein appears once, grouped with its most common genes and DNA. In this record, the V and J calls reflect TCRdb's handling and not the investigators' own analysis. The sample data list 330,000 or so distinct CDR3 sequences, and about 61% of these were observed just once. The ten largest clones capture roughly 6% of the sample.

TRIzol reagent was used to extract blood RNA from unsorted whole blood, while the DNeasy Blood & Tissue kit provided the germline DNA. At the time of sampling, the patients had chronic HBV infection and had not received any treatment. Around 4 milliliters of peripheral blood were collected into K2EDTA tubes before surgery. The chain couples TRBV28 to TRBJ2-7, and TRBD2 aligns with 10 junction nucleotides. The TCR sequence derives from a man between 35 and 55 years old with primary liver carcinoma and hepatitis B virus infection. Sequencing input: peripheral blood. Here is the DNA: TGTGCCAGCATCCTAGCGGGAGACCACGAGCAGTACTTC. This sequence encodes CASILAGDHEQYF.